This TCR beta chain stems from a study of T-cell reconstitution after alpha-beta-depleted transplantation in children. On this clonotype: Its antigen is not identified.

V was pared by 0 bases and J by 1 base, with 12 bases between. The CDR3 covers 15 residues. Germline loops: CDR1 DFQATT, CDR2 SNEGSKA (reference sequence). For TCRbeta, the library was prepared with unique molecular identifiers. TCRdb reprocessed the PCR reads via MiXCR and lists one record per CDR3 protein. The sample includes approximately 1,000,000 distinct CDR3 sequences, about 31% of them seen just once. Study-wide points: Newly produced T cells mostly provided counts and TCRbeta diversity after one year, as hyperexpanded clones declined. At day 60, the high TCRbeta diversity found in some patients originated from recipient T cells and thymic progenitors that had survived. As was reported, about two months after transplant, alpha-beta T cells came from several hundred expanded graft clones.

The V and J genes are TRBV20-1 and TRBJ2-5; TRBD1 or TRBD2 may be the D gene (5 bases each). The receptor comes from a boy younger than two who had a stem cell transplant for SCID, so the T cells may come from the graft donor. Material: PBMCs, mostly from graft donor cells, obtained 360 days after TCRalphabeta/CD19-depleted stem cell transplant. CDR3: CSARDPGRVQETQYF. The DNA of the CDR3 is TGCAGTGCTAGAGATCCGGGACGGGTCCAAGAGACCCAGTACTTC.